This T cell receptor (beta chain) comes out of a study of PD-1 blockade in classical Hodgkin lymphoma. On this clone itself: Its matching antigen is unknown.

CDR1 and CDR2 from the germline V gene are SGHNT and YYREEE (reference sequence). This CDR3 has 16 residues. Trimming pared 0 bases from V and 5 bases from J, leaving 14 bases between. Each of the patients experienced relapse following autologous stem cell transplantation, and their brentuximab vedotin exposure differed. TCRdb keeps only in-frame clones here, not all; method: immunoSEQ multiplex PCR. Altogether some 39,000 clones are present, around nine tenths being singletons, with the ten largest covering about 9%. Broader study findings: Possibly reflecting disease activity or prior therapy, repertoire differences have causes that remain undefined.

Sequencing used peripheral blood mononuclear cells (PBMCs), obtained at baseline. The clonotype originates from a human donor with classical Hodgkin lymphoma. The chain has TRBV5-4 and TRBJ2-2; TRBD1 is a possible D gene (6 bases). The CDR3 nucleotides are TGTGCCAGCAGCTTGGGGCCGGACAGAAGTACCGGGGAGCTGTTTTTT. As protein: CASSLGPDRSTGELFF.